These 26 T cell receptor beta chains were all obtained from the same sample, sequenced in a study of shared T cell receptors in the human thymus (dated by TCRdb to about 2021). Preparation of the library involved the immunoSEQ multiplex PCR assay. The immuneACCESS repertoire file appears here via TCRdb, limited to in-frame rearrangements. These files lack a portion of the clones; in checked studies, under half of the deficit traces to unresolved V genes, and the cause of the others is not known. Here the sample has some 660,000 clones; over 75% occur a single time. The top ten clonotypes cover roughly 0.0089% of the sample. This sample also appeared in a second study, on human thymus T cells.

Sequencing input: thymocytes. These receptors came from a boy less than two years old with a congenital heart defect. Donor details come from another sample of the same person, matched by shared clones.

The chain joins TRBV4-1 to TRBJ2-7, with 8 bases that match TRBD1. The CDR3 has 19 residues. V was pared by 0 bases and J by 4 bases, with 17 bases of the junction left unmatched. The germline gives CDR1 MGHRA, CDR2 YSYEKL. The CDR3: CASSQDVVRMDREEYEQYF. CDR3 nucleotides: TGCGCCAGCAGCCAAGATGTTGTGCGTATGGACAGGGAGGAGTACGAGCAGTACTTC.

This chain uses TRBV27 with TRBJ1-6, with 11 nucleotides matching TRBD1. The CDR3 length is 14 residues. The V gene end was trimmed by 4 bases and the J gene end by 7 bases; junction bases not matched to a gene: 0. Germline V gene data show CDR1 as MNHEY and CDR2 as SMNVEV (reference sequence). The CDR3 coding sequence is TGTGCCAGCAGTTGGACAGGGGGCAATTCACCCCTCCACTTT. It yields the protein CASSWTGGNSPLHF.

This sequence joins TRBV4-2 and TRBJ2-3, with 10 bases aligning to TRBD2. Germline lookup yields CDR1 LGHNA and CDR2 YNFKEQ. The CDR3 length is 17 residues. V dropped 0 bases and J dropped 6; count of bases not matched to a gene: 9. In DNA form, the CDR3 reads TGTGCCAGCAGCCAAGATATGGGAGCGGGGGGGCTGGATACGCAGTATTTT. It translates to CASSQDMGAGGLDTQYF.

V is TRBV13 and J is TRBJ2-1, with TRBD1 matching 9 bases. Per the germline V gene, CDR1 is PRHDT and CDR2 is FYEKMQ (reference sequence). This CDR3 spans 17 amino acids. V was pared by 4 bases and J by 8 bases, with 15 bases of the junction left unmatched. CDR3 region: CASSSLSGDREIYEQFF. The CDR3 bases are TGTGCCAGCAGCTCGCTATCCGGGGACAGGGAGATTTATGAGCAGTTCTTC.

This clone showed up just once. The CDR3 DNA reads as TGTGCCAGCAGCCAAGATCCAGATCTGCAAAAAGAGACCCAGTACTTC. Translating gives CASSQDPDLQKETQYF. V usage is TRBV14 and J usage is TRBJ2-5; D ambiguous. Trimming removed 0 bases at V and 3 bases at J, with 14 bases between. CDR1 is SGHDN and CDR2 is FVKESK in the germline V gene. The CDR3 runs to 16 residues.

The chain couples TRBV9 to TRBJ2-5, with D tentatively TRBD1 (6 bases). Trimming stripped 0 bases from V and 5 bases from J, with 23 bases between. The CDR3 is made up of 18 amino acids. The germline V gene has CDR1 SGDLS and CDR2 YYNGEE. CDR3 sequence reads: CASSVEAGVMDGWETQYF. The CDR3 coding sequence is TGTGCCAGCAGCGTAGAGGCAGGGGTTATGGATGGTTGGGAGACCCAGTACTTC.

The DNA for the CDR3 is TGCGCCAGCAGCCAAGATCTAGTGGCTTGCACAGATACGCAGTATTTT. Encoded protein: CASSQDLVACTDTQYF. The chain uses TRBV4-1 and TRBJ2-3; D is uncertain. CDR1 MGHRA and CDR2 YSYEKL come from the germline V gene. V dropped 0 bases and J dropped 1 base, with 11 bases sitting between them. The CDR3 runs 16 residues.

The chain combines TRBV4-1 with TRBJ1-5; D may be TRBD1 (5 bases). The CDR3 totals 15 residues. CDR1 is MGHRA and CDR2 is YSYEKL in the germline V gene. V lost 1 base, J lost 7 bases, and 14 bases lay in between. For the CDR3, the DNA is TGCGCCAGCAGCCAAGCGGGAGGGGATTGGCAGCCCCAGCATTTT. Translation: CASSQAGGDWQPQHF.

The V and J genes are TRBV15 and TRBJ2-1, with TRBD1 matching 9 bases. Germline-derived CDR1 and CDR2 are LNHNV and YYDKDF (reference sequence). The junction had 3 bases not matched to a gene; V was cut back by 2 bases and J by 1 base. The CDR3 loop spans 16 amino acids. In DNA, the CDR3 is TGTGCCACCAGCAGACTACAGGGGGCATCCTACAATGAGCAGTTCTTC. This translates into CATSRLQGASYNEQFF.

This chain uses TRBV11-2 with TRBJ2-7; no reliable D call. With 3 bases removed from V and 0 bases from J, the gap between germline ends came to 12 bases. Germline assignment: CDR1 SGHAT and CDR2 FQNNGV. CDR3 length: 15 residues. CDR3: CASSFGGSSSYEQYF. CDR3 sequence (DNA): TGTGCCAGCAGCTTCGGCGGATCGAGCTCCTACGAGCAGTACTTC. Variable domain in full (rest from reference TRBV11-2 and TRBJ2-7): EAGVAQSPRYKIIEKRQSVAFWCNPISGHATLYWYQQILGQGPKLLIQFQNNGVVDDSQLPKDRFSAERLKGVDSTLKIQPAKLEDSAVYLCASSFGGSSSYEQYFGPGTRLTVT.

V and J are TRBV30 and TRBJ1-5, with 7 bases lining up with TRBD1. J gave up 5 bases and V 1 base, and 2 bases lay outside the gene matches. CDR3 length: 13 amino acids. Germline CDR1 reads GTSNPN; CDR2 reads SVGIG (reference sequence). The CDR3 DNA follows: TGTGCCTGGAGTGGACAGGGTCATCAGCCCCAGCATTTT. It translates to CAWSGQGHQPQHF. The full variable domain, with the rest looked up from reference TRBV30 and TRBJ1-5, is SQTIHQWPATLVQPVGSPLSLECTVEGTSNPNLYWYRQAAGRGLQLLFYSVGIGQISSEVPQNLSASRPQDRQFILSSKKLLLSDSGFYLCAWSGQGHQPQHFGDGTRLSIL.

The chain carries TRBV4-3 and TRBJ2-2, with D unclear. The CDR3 covers 14 residues. CDR1 LGHNA and CDR2 YSLEER come from the germline V gene. The V end was cut by 4 bases, the J end by 6 bases, with 12 bases between. The CDR3 reads CASSPTRGPGELFF. CDR3 DNA sequence: TGCGCCAGCAGCCCTACAAGAGGCCCCGGGGAGCTGTTTTTT.

CDR3 region: CASSRGDRDRNTIYF. DNA for the CDR3: TGCGCCAGCAGCCGCGGCGACCGGGACAGAAACACCATATATTTT. The chain couples TRBV4-1 to TRBJ1-3, with D possibly matching TRBD1 (6 bases). Trimming took 4 bases from V and 5 from J, leaving 15 bases between them. The length of the CDR3 is 15 residues. Germline CDR1 reads MGHRA; CDR2 reads YSYEKL.

There are a few counts of this clone. The chain recombines TRBV4-3 with TRBJ2-7, with D possibly being TRBD1 (7 bases). The germline gives CDR1 LGHNA, CDR2 YSLEER. This CDR3 comprises 16 residues. The germline V and J ends were trimmed by 0 bases and 2 bases, with 14 bases remaining between them. CDR3 nucleotides: TGCGCCAGCAGCCAAGAAGAAGGAGGGGGCACCTACGAGCAGTACTTC. This codes for CASSQEEGGGTYEQYF.

CDR3 amino acids: CASSLDLGSGERQTYEQYF. The CDR3 nucleotides are TGTGCCAGCAGCTTAGATCTGGGGTCGGGGGAGCGCCAAACCTACGAGCAGTACTTC. The V call is TRBV11-2, the J call TRBJ2-7, with D possibly matching TRBD2 (6 bases). Germline lookup yields CDR1 SGHAT and CDR2 FQNNGV. The CDR3 runs 19 residues. V was pared by 0 bases and J by 2 bases, with 23 bases between.

The chain couples TRBV10-1 to TRBJ2-7, with 11 bases lining up with TRBD2. Germline CDR1 is WNHNN and CDR2 is SYGVQD (reference sequence). CDR3 size: 15 residues. V lost 6 bases and J lost 0; bases outside the gene matches: 4. The CDR3 reads CASSPTSGASYEQYF. The CDR3, as DNA: TGCGCCAGCAGCCCGACTAGCGGGGCCTCCTACGAGCAGTACTTC.

This sequence joins TRBV7-9 and TRBJ1-6; 9 bases map to TRBD1. CDR1 SEHNR and CDR2 FQNEAQ come from the germline V gene (reference sequence). The CDR3 runs to 16 residues. The trim removed 1 base at V and 10 bases at J, leaving 8 bases unmatched. In DNA form, the CDR3 reads TGTGCCAGCAGCTTAGAGGGGACAGGGTTTGCCTCACCCCTCCACTTT. This encodes CASSLEGTGFASPLHF.

V and J are TRBV25-1 and TRBJ1-1; possibly TRBD1 for D (5 bases). Between the trimmed V and J ends, which lost 2 bases and 4 bases, there was a span of 11 bases. The germline V gene encodes CDR1 MGHDK and CDR2 SYGVNS. The length of the CDR3 is 14 residues. The CDR3 is CASSERGVATEAFF. In DNA form, the CDR3 reads TGTGCCAGCAGTGAACGGGGGGTTGCCACTGAAGCTTTCTTT.

V and J are TRBV7-2 and TRBJ2-7; 9 positions match TRBD1. From germline, CDR1 is SGHTA and CDR2 FQGNSA. The CDR3 has 19 amino acids. V was pared by 0 bases and J by 3 bases, with 15 bases of the junction left unmatched. The CDR3 DNA follows: TGTGCCAGCAGCTTAGCGTTACTCCTCGACAGGGGGAATGACTACGAGCAGTACTTC. It specifies CASSLALLLDRGNDYEQYF.

This clone was seen only a few times. The V gene is TRBV18, the J gene TRBJ1-1; TRBD1 agrees at 7 bases. Germline V gene sequence: CDR1 KGHSH, CDR2 LQKENI. The trim removed 3 bases at V and 4 bases at J, leaving 14 bases unmatched. The CDR3 has 17 amino acids. The CDR3 region has the DNA TGTGCCAGCTCACCCTCTCGACAGGGAAGGGTCCGCACTGAAGCTTTCTTT. It is translated as CASSPSRQGRVRTEAFF.

This sequence joins TRBV6-1 and TRBJ1-5; D gene unclear. The germline V and J ends were trimmed by 1 base and 5 bases, with 15 bases remaining between them. CDR3 length equals 16 residues. Germline CDR1 MNHNS, CDR2 SASEGT. The CDR3 DNA follows: TGTGCCAGCAGTGAAGTAGCTCGCACCCCGCATCAGCCCCAGCATTTT. Amino acid sequence: CASSEVARTPHQPQHF.

The chain links TRBV7-6 to TRBJ2-2; 9 bases match TRBD2. From germline, CDR1 is SGHVS and CDR2 FNYEAQ. Trimming took 0 bases from V and 3 from J; bases not matched to a gene: 5. The CDR3 has 17 residues. In nucleotides, the CDR3 is TGTGCCAGCAGCTTAGCGCCTAGCGGGGACTACACCGGGGAGCTGTTTTTT. This gives the protein CASSLAPSGDYTGELFF.

This chain links TRBV15 with TRBJ1-1; TRBD1 aligns across 8 bases. The germline V gene encodes CDR1 LNHNV and CDR2 YYDKDF (reference sequence). V lost 1 base, J lost 5 bases, and 3 bases stayed unmatched. This CDR3 comprises 14 residues. CDR3 sequence (DNA): TGTGCCACCAGCAGAGCAGGGGGCGGGACTGAAGCTTTCTTT. Its translation: CATSRAGGGTEAFF.

The genes are TRBV20-1 and TRBJ2-7; no clear D. CDR1 and CDR2 (germline): DFQATT, SNEGSKA (reference sequence). The CDR3 is 11 residues long. V lost 5 bases, J lost 3 bases, and 8 bases lay in between. Here the CDR3 reads CSAPIRYEQYF. The CDR3 DNA reads TGCAGTGCTCCTATCCGCTACGAGCAGTACTTC.

Regarding this clone: One end of the junction is discordant with germline, which a read error may explain. The chain uses TRBV9 and TRBJ2-3, with TRBD2 matching 8 bases. The CDR3 runs 16 residues. Germline-derived CDR1 and CDR2 are SGDLS and YYNGEE. CDR3 sequence reads: CASSVVAGGGTDTQYF. Here the CDR3 DNA reads TGTGCCAGCAGCGTAGTTGCCGGGGGGGGCACGGATACGCAGTATTTT.

The chain uses TRBV6-1 and TRBJ2-2, with 8 bases lining up with TRBD1. J lost 1 base, V lost 10 bases, and 8 bases had no gene match. Germline CDR1 is MNHNS and CDR2 is SASEGT. The CDR3 loop spans 15 amino acids. For the CDR3, the DNA is TGTGCCACTGGAATGGGGACAGGGAACACCGGGGAGCTGTTTTTT. The encoded protein is CATGMGTGNTGELFF.